This TCR beta chain was sequenced in a study of T cells in Graves' hyperthyroidism and ophthalmopathy. Deletions cut 8 bases from V and 4 bases from J, with 15 bases between. Germline CDR1 reads SQVTM; CDR2 reads ANQGSEA. This CDR3 spans 12 amino acids. Amplification of TCR beta CDR3 regions was performed using RNA transcripts as template. The TCR CDR3 was amplified in a first-round RT-PCR using the HTBI primer set. TCRdb redid the calling of the multiplex PCR reads with MiXCR, one entry per CDR3 protein. The data hold under 400,000 distinct CDR3 sequences, with roughly 15% observed a single time. In the case of this clonotype: Its target is not known.

Study-wide findings and caveats: Ophthalmopathy and stable hyperthyroidism were separated by a 13 V-J model.

The clonotype originates from a man aged 30 to 45 with Graves' hyperthyroidism. The J gene is TRBJ2-7, the V gene TRBV29-1; D is tentatively TRBD1 or TRBD2 (6 bases each). Sequencing used blood. CDR3 coding DNA: TGCAGCAAATCACAGGGAGGATACGAGCAGTACTTC. Translating gives CSKSQGGYEQYF.